The present T cell receptor beta chain was sequenced within a study of chemoradiotherapy in HPV16-positive cancers. Notes on the study in general: Candidate HPV-specific clones and E7-related TCR motifs grew in tumor during treatment.

About this clone itself: The antigen is not known.

Germline V gene data show CDR1 as MDHEN and CDR2 as SYDVKM. The V end was cut by 5 bases, the J end by 3 bases, with 13 bases between. CDR3 length: 15 amino acids. Sequencing was performed with immunoSEQ multiplex PCR; in TCRdb, only in-frame clones are kept and a portion is missing. Among several hundred clones listed, approximately 88% were seen once. The origin of this receptor is a human donor with HPV-associated anogenital cancer. This sample comprised tumor tissue, obtained from a patient who underwent chemoradiotherapy. The chain recombines TRBV28 with TRBJ1-4; perhaps TRBD1 as D (6 bases). CDR3: CASSTSGASNEKLFF. The CDR3 DNA reads TGTGCCAGCAGTACCTCAGGGGCCTCTAATGAAAAACTGTTTTTT.